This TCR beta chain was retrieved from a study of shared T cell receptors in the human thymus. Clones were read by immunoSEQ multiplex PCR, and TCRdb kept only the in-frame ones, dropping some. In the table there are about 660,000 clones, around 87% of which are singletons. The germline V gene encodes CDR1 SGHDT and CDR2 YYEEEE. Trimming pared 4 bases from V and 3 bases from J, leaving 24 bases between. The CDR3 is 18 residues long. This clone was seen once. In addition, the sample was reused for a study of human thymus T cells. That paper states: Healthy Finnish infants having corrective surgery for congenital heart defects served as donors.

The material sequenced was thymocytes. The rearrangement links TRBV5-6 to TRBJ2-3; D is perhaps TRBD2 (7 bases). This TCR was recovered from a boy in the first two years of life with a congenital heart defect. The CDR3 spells CASSPAGEPGAATDTQYF. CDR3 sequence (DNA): TGTGCCAGCAGCCCCGCGGGAGAGCCGGGGGCTGCGACAGATACGCAGTATTTT.